Reported below is one TCR beta chain. Its antigen is unknown. These data are taken from a study of beta chain features in type 1 diabetes. Study-level information: Over all samples combined, 90 million to 140 million sorted cells were examined.

The germline V gene encodes CDR1 MDHEN and CDR2 SYDVKM. Trimming removed 6 bases at V and 5 bases at J, with 11 bases between. This CDR3 contains 13 residues. The authors reverse transcribed all of the isolated RNA, so sequencing captured expressed TCRB transcripts. Data came from immunoSEQ multiplex PCR; TCRdb stores just in-frame clones and leaves some out. In the table there are roughly 140,000 clones, about 9.4% of which are singletons. Overall study findings and caveats: Junctions at VDJ sites from type 1 diabetes patients had fewer insertions and more deletions. Naive, central memory and regulatory TCRB repertoires appeared more similar among patients than healthy donors. Among all four CD4+ subsets, Type 1 diabetes patients had TCRB CDR3s that were moderately but significantly shorter.

Naive, central memory, regulatory and stem cell-like memory cells within the CD4+ compartment were sorted using CD45RO/CCR7/CD25/CD127/CD95/CD27. Sequenced: central memory CD4+ T cells from blood. The clonotype originates from a man aged 25 to 40 with type 1 diabetes. The rearrangement uses TRBV28 and TRBJ2-1; TRBD1 might be the D (5 bases). The CDR3 spells CASRFDSHNEQFF. The CDR3, as DNA: TGTGCCAGCAGATTCGACAGCCACAATGAGCAGTTCTTC.